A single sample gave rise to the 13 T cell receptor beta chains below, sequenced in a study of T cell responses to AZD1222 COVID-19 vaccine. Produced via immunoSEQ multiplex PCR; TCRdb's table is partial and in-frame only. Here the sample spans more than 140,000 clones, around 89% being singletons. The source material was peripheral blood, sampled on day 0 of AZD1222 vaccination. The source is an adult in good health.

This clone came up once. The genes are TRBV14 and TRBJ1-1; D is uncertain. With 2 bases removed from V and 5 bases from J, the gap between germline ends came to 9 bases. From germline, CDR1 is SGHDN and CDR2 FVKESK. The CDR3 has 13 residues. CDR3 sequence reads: CASSQRRETEAFF. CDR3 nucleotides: TGTGCCAGCAGCCAACGTCGAGAAACTGAAGCTTTCTTT.

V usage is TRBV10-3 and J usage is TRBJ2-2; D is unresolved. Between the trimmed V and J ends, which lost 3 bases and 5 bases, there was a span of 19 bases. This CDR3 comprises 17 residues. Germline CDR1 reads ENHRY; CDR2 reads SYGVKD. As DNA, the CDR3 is TGTGCCATCAGTGACCCCTCCTCTGGGTTTAGTACCGGGGAGCTGTTTTTT. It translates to CAISDPSSGFSTGELFF.

The CDR3 sequence: CASSLRTANTEAFF. In nucleotides, the CDR3 is TGTGCCAGCAGCCTCAGGACAGCGAACACTGAAGCTTTCTTT. This chain connects TRBV3-1 (or the pseudogene TRBV3-2) to TRBJ1-1, with a tentative D call TRBD1 (6 bases). Trimming took 4 bases from V and 1 from J, leaving 10 bases between them. The CDR3 covers 14 residues. CDR1 and CDR2 (germline): LGHDT, YNNKEL (reference sequence).

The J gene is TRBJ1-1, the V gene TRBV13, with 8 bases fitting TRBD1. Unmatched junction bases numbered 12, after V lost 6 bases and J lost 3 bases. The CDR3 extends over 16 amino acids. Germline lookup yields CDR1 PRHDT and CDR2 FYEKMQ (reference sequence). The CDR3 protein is CASSRLQGAGDTEAFF. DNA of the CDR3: TGTGCCAGCAGTCGCCTCCAGGGGGCGGGGGACACTGAAGCTTTCTTT.

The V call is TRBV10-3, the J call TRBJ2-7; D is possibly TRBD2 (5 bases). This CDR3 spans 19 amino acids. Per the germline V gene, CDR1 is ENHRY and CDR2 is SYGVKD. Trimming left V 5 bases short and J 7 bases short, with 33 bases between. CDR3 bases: TGTGCCATCAGTTCCCCGGATACTGGACTTAACTACGGACGAGGGGAGCAGTACTTC. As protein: CAISSPDTGLNYGRGEQYF.

The CDR3 DNA reads as TGTGCCAGTAGTCCCACCGGACTAGCGGGAGGGCAAGAGACCCAGTACTTC. Amino acids: CASSPTGLAGGQETQYF. V is TRBV19 and J is TRBJ2-5; TRBD2 aligns across 15 bases. After removal of 5 bases from V and 2 bases from J, the junction contained 6 bases not matched to a gene. Germline CDR1 is LNHDA and CDR2 is SQIVND (reference sequence). The CDR3 sequence is 17 residues long. The full variable domain, in which reference TRBV19 and TRBJ2-5 provide the parts outside the CDR3, is DGGITQSPKYLFRKEGQNVTLSCEQNLNHDAMYWYRQDPGQGLRLIYYSQIVNDFQKGDIAEGYSVSREKKESFPLTVTSAQKNPTAFYLCASSPTGLAGGQETQYFGPGTRLLVL.

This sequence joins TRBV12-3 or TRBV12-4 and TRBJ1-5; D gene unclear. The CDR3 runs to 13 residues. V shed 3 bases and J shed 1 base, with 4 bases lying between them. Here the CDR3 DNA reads TGTGCCAGCAGTTTTGTAAGCAATCAGCCCCAGCATTTT. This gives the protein CASSFVSNQPQHF.

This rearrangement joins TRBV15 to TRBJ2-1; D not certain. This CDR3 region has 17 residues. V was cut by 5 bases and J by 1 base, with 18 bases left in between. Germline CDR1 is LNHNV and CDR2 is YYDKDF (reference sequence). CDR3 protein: CATSDPRVVGSYNEQFF. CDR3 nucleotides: TGTGCCACCAGCGACCCTCGTGTGGTTGGGTCCTACAATGAGCAGTTCTTC. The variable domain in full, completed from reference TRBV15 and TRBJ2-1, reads DAMVIQNPRYQVTQFGKPVTLSCSQTLNHNVMYWYQQKSSQAPKLLFHYYDKDFNNEADTPDNFQSRRPNTSFCFLDIRSPGLGDTAMYLCATSDPRVVGSYNEQFFGPGTRLTVL.

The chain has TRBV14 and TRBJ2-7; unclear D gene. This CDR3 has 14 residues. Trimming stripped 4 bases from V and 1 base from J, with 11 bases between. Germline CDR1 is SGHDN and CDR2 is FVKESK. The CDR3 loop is CASSPRAFSYEQYF. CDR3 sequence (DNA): TGTGCCAGCAGCCCTCGTGCGTTTTCCTACGAGCAGTACTTC.

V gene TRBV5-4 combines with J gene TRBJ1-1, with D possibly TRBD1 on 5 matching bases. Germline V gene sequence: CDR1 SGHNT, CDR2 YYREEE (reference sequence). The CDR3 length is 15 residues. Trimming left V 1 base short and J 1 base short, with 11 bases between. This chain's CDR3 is CASSLKGRPNTEAFF. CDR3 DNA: TGTGCCAGCAGCTTGAAGGGACGACCGAACACTGAAGCTTTCTTT.

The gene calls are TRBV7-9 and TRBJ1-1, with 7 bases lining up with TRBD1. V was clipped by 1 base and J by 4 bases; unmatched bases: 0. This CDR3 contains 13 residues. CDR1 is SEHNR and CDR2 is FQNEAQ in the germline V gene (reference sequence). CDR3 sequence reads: CASSLEGATEAFF. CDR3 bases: TGTGCCAGCAGCTTAGAGGGGGCCACTGAAGCTTTCTTT.

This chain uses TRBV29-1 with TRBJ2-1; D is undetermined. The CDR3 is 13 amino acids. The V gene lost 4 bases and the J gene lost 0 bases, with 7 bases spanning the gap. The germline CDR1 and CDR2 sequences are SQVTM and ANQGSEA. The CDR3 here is CSVGTVSYNEQFF. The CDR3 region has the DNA TGCAGCGTTGGAACTGTCTCCTACAATGAGCAGTTCTTC.

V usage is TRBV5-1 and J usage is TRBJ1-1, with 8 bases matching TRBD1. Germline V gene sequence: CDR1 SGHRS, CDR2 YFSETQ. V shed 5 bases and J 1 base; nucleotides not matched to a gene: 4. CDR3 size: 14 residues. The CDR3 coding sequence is TGCGCCAGCAGTGTCGGGACAGGGAACACTGAAGCTTTCTTT. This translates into CASSVGTGNTEAFF.